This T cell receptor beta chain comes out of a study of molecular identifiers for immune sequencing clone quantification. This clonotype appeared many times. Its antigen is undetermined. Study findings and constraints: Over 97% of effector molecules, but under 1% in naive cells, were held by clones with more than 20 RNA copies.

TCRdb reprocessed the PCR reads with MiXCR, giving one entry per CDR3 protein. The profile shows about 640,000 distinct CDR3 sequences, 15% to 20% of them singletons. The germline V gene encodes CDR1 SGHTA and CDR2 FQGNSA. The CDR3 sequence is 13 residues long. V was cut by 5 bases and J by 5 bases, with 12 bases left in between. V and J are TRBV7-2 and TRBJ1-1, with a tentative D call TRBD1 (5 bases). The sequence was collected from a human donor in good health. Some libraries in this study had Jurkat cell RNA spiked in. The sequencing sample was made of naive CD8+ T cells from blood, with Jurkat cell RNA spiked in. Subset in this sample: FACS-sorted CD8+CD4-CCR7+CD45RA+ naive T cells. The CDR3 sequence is CASSPRDLTEAFF. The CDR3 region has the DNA TGTGCCAGCAGCCCGCGGGACCTAACTGAAGCTTTCTTT.